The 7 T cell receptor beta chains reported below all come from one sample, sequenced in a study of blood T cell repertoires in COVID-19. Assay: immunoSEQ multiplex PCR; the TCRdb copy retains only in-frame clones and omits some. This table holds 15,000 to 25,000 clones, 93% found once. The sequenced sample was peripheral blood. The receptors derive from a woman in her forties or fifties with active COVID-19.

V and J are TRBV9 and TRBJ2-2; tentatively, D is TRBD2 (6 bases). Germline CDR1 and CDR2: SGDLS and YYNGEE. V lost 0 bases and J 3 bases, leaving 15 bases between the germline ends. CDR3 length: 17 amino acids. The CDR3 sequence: CASSVEGGGGHTGELFF. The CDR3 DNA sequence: TGTGCCAGCAGCGTAGAGGGTGGGGGAGGCCACACCGGGGAGCTGTTTTTT.

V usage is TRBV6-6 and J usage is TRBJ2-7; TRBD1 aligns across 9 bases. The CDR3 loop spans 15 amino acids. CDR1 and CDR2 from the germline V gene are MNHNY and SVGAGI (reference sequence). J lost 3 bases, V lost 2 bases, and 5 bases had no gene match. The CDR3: CASSYQQGAVYEQYF. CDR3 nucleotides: TGTGCCAGCAGTTACCAACAGGGGGCGGTCTACGAGCAGTACTTC.

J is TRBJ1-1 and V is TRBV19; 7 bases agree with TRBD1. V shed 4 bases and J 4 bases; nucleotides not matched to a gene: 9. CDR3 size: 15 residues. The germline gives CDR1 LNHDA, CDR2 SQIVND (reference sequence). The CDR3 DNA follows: TGTGCCAGTAGTAAAACAGGGGTCGGGGGCACTGAAGCTTTCTTT. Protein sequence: CASSKTGVGGTEAFF. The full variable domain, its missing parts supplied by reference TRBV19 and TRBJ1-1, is DGGITQSPKYLFRKEGQNVTLSCEQNLNHDAMYWYRQDPGQGLRLIYYSQIVNDFQKGDIAEGYSVSREKKESFPLTVTSAQKNPTAFYLCASSKTGVGGTEAFFGQGTRLTVV.

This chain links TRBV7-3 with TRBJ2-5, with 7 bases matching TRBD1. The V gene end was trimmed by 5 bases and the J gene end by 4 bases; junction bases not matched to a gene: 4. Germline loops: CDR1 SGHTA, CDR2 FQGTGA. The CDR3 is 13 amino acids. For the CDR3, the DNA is TGTGCCAGCAGCCCGACAGGGCGAGAGACCCAGTACTTC. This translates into CASSPTGRETQYF.

The CDR3 DNA reads as TGTGCCACCAGCAGAGCGGGGACTACCTACAATGAGCAGTTCTTC. It is translated as CATSRAGTTYNEQFF. The rearrangement joins TRBV15 to TRBJ2-1; the match to TRBD2 covers 7 bases. The germline V gene has CDR1 LNHNV and CDR2 YYDKDF (reference sequence). After removal of 1 base from V and 2 bases from J, the junction contained 2 bases not matched to a gene. CDR3 size: 15 residues.

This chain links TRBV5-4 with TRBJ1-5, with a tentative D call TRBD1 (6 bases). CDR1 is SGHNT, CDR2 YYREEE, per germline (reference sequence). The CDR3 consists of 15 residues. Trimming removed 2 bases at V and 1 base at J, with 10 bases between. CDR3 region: CASSLGGGSNQPQHF. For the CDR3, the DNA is TGTGCCAGCAGCTTAGGGGGTGGGAGCAATCAGCCCCAGCATTTT.

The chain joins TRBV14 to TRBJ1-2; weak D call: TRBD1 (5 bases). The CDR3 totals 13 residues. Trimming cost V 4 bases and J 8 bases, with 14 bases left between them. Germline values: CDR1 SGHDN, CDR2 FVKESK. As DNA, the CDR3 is TGTGCCAGCAGCCTTCAGTTGGACATCGGCTACACCTTC. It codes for CASSLQLDIGYTF.